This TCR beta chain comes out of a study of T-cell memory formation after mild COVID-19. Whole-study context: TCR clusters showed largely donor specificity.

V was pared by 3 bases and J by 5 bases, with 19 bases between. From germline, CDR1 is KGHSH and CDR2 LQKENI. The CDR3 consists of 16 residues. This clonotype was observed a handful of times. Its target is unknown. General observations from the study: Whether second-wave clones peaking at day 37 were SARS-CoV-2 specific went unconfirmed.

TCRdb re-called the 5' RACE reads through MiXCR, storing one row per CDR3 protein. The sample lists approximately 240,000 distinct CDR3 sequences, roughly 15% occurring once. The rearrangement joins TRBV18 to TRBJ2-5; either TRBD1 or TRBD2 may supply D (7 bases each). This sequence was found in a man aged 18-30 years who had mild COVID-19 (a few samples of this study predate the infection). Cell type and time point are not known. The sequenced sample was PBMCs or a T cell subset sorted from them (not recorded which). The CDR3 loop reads CASSPRGGGRSETQYF. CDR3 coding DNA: TGTGCCAGCTCACCCAGGGGGGGCGGAAGATCGGAGACCCAGTACTTC.